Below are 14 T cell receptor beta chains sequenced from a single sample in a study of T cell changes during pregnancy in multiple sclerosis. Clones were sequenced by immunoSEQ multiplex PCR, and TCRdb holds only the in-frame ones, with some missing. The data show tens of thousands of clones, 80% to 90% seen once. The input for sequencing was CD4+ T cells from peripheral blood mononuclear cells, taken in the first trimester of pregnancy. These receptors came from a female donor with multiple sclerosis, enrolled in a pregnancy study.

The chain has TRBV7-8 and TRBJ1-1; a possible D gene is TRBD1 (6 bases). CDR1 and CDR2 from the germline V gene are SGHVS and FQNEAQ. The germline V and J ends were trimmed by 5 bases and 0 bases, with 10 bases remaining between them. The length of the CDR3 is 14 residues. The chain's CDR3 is CASSHRDMNTEAFF. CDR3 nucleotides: TGTGCCAGCAGCCACCGGGACATGAACACTGAAGCTTTCTTT.

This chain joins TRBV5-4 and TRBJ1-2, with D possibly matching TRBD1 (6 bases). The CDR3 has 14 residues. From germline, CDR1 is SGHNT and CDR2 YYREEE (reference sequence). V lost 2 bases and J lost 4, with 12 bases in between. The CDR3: CASSLYRVGYGYTF. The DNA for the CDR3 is TGTGCCAGCAGCTTATACAGGGTCGGCTATGGCTACACCTTC.

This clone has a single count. The CDR3 DNA follows: TGTGCCAGCTCACCACCGGGCAGGGGCTCCGATGAGCAGTTCTTC. Translating gives CASSPPGRGSDEQFF. V and J are TRBV18 and TRBJ2-1; tentative D call: TRBD1 (6 bases). The germline V gene encodes CDR1 KGHSH and CDR2 LQKENI. The CDR3 has 15 residues. Trimming took off 0 bases at V and 8 bases at J, with 14 bases between the two ends. Combining the CDR3 with reference TRBV18 and TRBJ2-1 gives the whole variable domain NAGVMQNPRHLVRRRGQEARLRCSPMKGHSHVYWYRQLPEEGLKFMVYLQKENIIDESGMPKERFSAEFPKEGPSILRIQQVVRGDSAAYFCASSPPGRGSDEQFFGPGTRLTVL.

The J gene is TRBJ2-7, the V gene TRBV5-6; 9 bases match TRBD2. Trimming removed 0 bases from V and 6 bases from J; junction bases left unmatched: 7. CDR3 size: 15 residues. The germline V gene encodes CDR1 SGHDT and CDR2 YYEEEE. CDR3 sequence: CASSLELAGGSEQYF. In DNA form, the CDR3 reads TGTGCCAGCAGCTTGGAACTAGCGGGTGGGTCCGAGCAGTACTTC.

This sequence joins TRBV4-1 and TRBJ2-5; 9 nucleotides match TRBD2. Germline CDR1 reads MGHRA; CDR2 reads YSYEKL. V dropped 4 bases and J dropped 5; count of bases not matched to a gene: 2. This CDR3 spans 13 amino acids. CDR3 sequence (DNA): TGCGCCAGCAGCCGGCTAGCGGGGGAGACCCAGTACTTC. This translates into CASSRLAGETQYF.

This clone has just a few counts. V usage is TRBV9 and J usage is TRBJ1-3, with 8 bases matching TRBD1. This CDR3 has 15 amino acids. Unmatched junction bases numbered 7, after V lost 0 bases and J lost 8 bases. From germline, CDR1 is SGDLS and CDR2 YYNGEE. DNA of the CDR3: TGTGCCAGCAGCGTAGAGGGGGACAGGCTGGACACCATATATTTT. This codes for CASSVEGDRLDTIYF.

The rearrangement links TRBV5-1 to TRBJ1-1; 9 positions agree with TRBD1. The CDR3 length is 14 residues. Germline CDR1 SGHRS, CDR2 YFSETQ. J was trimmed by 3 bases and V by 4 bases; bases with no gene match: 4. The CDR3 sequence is CASSRQGEYTEAFF. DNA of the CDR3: TGCGCCAGCAGCCGACAGGGGGAATACACTGAAGCTTTCTTT.

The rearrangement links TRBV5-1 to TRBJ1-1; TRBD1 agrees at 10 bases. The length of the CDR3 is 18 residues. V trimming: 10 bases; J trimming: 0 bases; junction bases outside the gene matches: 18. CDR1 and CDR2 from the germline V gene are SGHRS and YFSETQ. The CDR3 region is CASSFSLDRGSLNTEAFF. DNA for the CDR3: TGCGCCTCTTCGTTTTCCTTGGACAGGGGGTCTCTGAACACTGAAGCTTTCTTT. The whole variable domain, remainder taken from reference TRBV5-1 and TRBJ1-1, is KAGVTQTPRYLIKTRGQQVTLSCSPISGHRSVSWYQQTPGQGLQFLFEYFSETQRNKGNFPGRFSGRQFSNSRSEMNVSTLELGDSALYLCASSFSLDRGSLNTEAFFGQGTRLTVV.

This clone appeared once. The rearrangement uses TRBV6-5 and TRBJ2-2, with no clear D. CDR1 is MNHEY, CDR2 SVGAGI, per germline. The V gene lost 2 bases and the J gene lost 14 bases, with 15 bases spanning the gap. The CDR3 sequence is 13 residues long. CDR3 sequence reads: CASSYGPLSNLFF. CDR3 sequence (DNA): TGTGCCAGCAGTTACGGGCCCCTTAGTAATCTGTTTTTT.

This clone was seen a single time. The CDR3 loop reads CASSYYTDTQYF. In DNA form, the CDR3 reads TGTGCCAGCAGTTACTACACAGATACGCAGTATTTT. V is TRBV7-2 and J is TRBJ2-3, with unresolved D. The V gene's germline CDR1 is SGHTA and CDR2 FQGNSA. This CDR3 has 12 amino acids. V was cut by 6 bases and J by 2 bases, with 6 bases left in between. Full variable domain (missing parts from reference TRBV7-2 and TRBJ2-3): GAGVSQSPSNKVTEKGKDVELRCDPISGHTALYWYRQSLGQGLEFLIYFQGNSAPDKSGLPSDRFSAERTGGSVSTLTIQRTQQEDSAVYLCASSYYTDTQYFGPGTRLTVL.

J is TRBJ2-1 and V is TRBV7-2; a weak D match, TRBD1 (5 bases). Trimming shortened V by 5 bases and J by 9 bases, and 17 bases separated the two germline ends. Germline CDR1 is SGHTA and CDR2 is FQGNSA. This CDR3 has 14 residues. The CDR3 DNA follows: TGTGCCAGCAGCATCCTAGGGGTAATGGGTGAGCAGTTCTTC. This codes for CASSILGVMGEQFF.

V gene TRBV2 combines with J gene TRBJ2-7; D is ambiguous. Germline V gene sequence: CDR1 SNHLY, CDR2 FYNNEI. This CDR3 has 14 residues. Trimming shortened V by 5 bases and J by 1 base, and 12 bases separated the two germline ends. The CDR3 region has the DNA TGTGCCAGCAGTCAGGATATTGGGTCCTACGAGCAGTACTTC. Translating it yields CASSQDIGSYEQYF.

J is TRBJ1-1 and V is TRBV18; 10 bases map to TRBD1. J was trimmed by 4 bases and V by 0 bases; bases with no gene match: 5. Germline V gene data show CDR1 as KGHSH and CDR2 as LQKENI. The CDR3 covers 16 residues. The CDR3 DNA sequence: TGTGCCAGCTCACCACCGGGACAGGGGCGTCGCACTGAAGCTTTCTTT. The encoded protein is CASSPPGQGRRTEAFF.

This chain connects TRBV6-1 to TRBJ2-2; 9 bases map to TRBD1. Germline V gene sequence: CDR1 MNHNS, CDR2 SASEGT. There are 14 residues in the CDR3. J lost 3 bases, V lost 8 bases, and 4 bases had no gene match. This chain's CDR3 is CASQRQGDTGELFF. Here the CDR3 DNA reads TGTGCCAGCCAGAGACAGGGGGACACCGGGGAGCTGTTTTTT.